Listed here is a single T cell receptor (beta chain). Its antigen remains unidentified. CDR1 is SGHRS, CDR2 YFSETQ, per germline. V lost 3 bases and J lost 2, with 6 bases in between. CDR3 length equals 13 residues. The data stem from a study of vaccination effects on CD4 cells after COVID-19. Expansion with viral peptide pools was applied to antigen-specific CD4+ T cells by the ViraFEST assay prior to sequencing. Following an approximately ten-day culture, CD4+ T cells were purified. A positive SARS-CoV-2 PCR test fell between March and December 2020. A half-volume exchange with IL-2 medium occurred on days 3 and 7. Assay used: immunoSEQ multiplex PCR; TCRdb lists only in-frame clones, some missing. The table records under 65,000 clones, roughly three quarters of them present only once.

The chain combines TRBV5-1 with TRBJ1-3; D gene uncertain. Here the sequenced sample was CD4+ T cells from PBMCs cultured with HIV peptides, taken before COVID-19 vaccination. Subset reported: HIV-1 Nef peptide pool negative control/reference culture. The receptor's source is a human donor who had a prior SARS-CoV-2 infection. CDR3 in amino acids: CASSSTTGNTIYF. The CDR3 coding sequence is TGCGCCAGCAGCTCCACTACTGGAAACACCATATATTTT.